This T cell receptor (beta chain) was sequenced for a study of cytomegalovirus exposure and HLA in healthy donors. The study's findings and limits: Sequencing had likely introduced a cluster of highly shared sequence variants as an artifact. As was reported, the HLA-A and HLA-B alleles of most subjects were accurately predicted from TCR beta sequences.

Use of 60 Vbeta and 13 Jbeta primers characterized the PCR. As processed by the authors: Later, an analysis found roughly 80 million unique TCR beta chains, and 10 million to 11 million of these were shared. Some clones are missing from TCRdb's copy, which holds only in-frame ones; the method was immunoSEQ multiplex PCR. That table is the source of V, J and clone size, and D and trimming were worked out from the DNA. The sample data list about 72,000 clones. As regards this clone: Its antigen is not known.

The specimen sequenced was PBMCs. The sequence derives from a man in his fifties or sixties in good health and CMV-seropositive.

DNA of the CDR3: TGTGCCAGCAGTGAAGCCCTGGGCGGGGCGGGAGAGACCCAGTACTTC. It is translated as CASSEALGGAGETQYF. This chain uses TRBV6-1 with TRBJ2-5; tentative D call: TRBD2 (6 bases). CDR1 MNHNS and CDR2 SASEGT come from the germline V gene. V was shortened by 0 bases and J by 4 bases, with 15 bases between the two germline ends. CDR3 length: 16 residues.